Following are 29 T cell receptor beta chains from one sample sequenced in a study of blood T cell repertoires in COVID-19. Repertoires were generated with immunoSEQ multiplex PCR, while TCRdb's copy carries only in-frame clones and drops some. The sample holds roughly 200,000 clones, under 90% seen once. Sequencing used peripheral blood. Every receptor here comes from a man aged 80 or over with acute or convalescent COVID-19.

V gene TRBV7-3 combines with J gene TRBJ2-5, with a possible D match to TRBD2 (5 bases). V lost 5 bases, J lost 9 bases, and 19 bases lay in between. CDR1 SGHTA and CDR2 FQGTGA come from the germline V gene. There are 14 residues in the CDR3. DNA for the CDR3: TGTGCCAGCAGCCCTGGTATGGCCTCGGAGGCCCAGTACTTC. It is translated as CASSPGMASEAQYF.

The J gene is TRBJ1-3, the V gene TRBV7-8; possible D gene TRBD1, 6 bases. This CDR3 comprises 16 residues. V lost 5 bases, J lost 1 base, and 15 bases lay in between. Germline CDR1 SGHVS, CDR2 FQNEAQ. The CDR3: CASSRAGTLSGNTIYF. The CDR3 DNA reads TGTGCCAGCAGCCGAGCCGGGACACTATCTGGAAACACCATATATTTT.

This chain links TRBV30 with TRBJ2-7, with D possibly being TRBD2 (5 bases). The length of the CDR3 is 12 residues. From germline, CDR1 is GTSNPN and CDR2 SVGIG (reference sequence). Trimming took 5 bases from V and 12 from J, leaving 20 bases between them. This chain's CDR3 is CAWALVAAGLYF. The CDR3 DNA reads TGTGCCTGGGCTCTAGTAGCTGCGGGTCTGTACTTC.

The chain employs TRBV5-1 and TRBJ1-4, with D possibly being TRBD1 (5 bases). CDR3 size: 18 residues. The V end lost 4 bases, the J end lost 4 bases, and 23 bases lay between the germline ends. Germline loops: CDR1 SGHRS, CDR2 YFSETQ. The CDR3 nucleotides are TGCGCCAGCAGCGTTGTCCCCCAGGGAAGGGTGGTTAATGAAAAACTGTTTTTT. It codes for CASSVVPQGRVVNEKLFF.

The chain employs TRBV15 and TRBJ1-6; D is possibly TRBD1 (6 bases). This CDR3 is 20 amino acids long. Trimming took off 5 bases at V and 0 bases at J, with 23 bases between the two ends. Germline V gene lookup returns CDR1 LNHNV and CDR2 YYDKDF (reference sequence). CDR3 residues: CATSRPPGHKGSSYNSPLHF. The CDR3 bases are TGTGCCACCAGCCGCCCCCCGGGACACAAGGGAAGCTCCTATAATTCACCCCTCCACTTT.

This clone was picked up a small number of times. This chain joins TRBV7-2 and TRBJ1-4, with D perhaps TRBD1 (5 bases). In germline, CDR1 is SGHTA, CDR2 FQGNSA. V was pared by 8 bases and J by 7 bases, with 17 bases between. The CDR3 runs to 14 residues. CDR3 coding DNA: TGTGCCAGCCGCGCCGGGGGTCTGAGTGAAAAACTGTTTTTT. Its translation: CASRAGGLSEKLFF. The entire variable domain, with the rest obtained from reference TRBV7-2 and TRBJ1-4, is as follows: GAGVSQSPSNKVTEKGKDVELRCDPISGHTALYWYRQSLGQGLEFLIYFQGNSAPDKSGLPSDRFSAERTGGSVSTLTIQRTQQEDSAVYLCASRAGGLSEKLFFGSGTQLSVL.

The chain recombines TRBV4-1 with TRBJ2-3, with D unresolved. This CDR3 comprises 14 residues. With 3 bases removed from V and 6 bases from J, the gap between germline ends came to 13 bases. CDR1 and CDR2 (germline): MGHRA, YSYEKL. The DNA of the CDR3 is TGCGCCAGCAGCCAGGTCCCGCCTCGGGATACGCAGTATTTT. Translating gives CASSQVPPRDTQYF.

The CDR3: CAVGVASGNTGELFF. The CDR3 coding sequence is TGCGCGGTCGGCGTTGCTAGCGGGAACACCGGGGAGCTGTTTTTT. J is TRBJ2-2 and V is TRBV5-1, with 7 bases fitting TRBD2. This CDR3 contains 15 residues. Germline V gene data show CDR1 as SGHRS and CDR2 as YFSETQ.

V and J are TRBV27 and TRBJ1-1, with TRBD1 matching over 7 bases. V was pared by 5 bases and J by 13 bases, with 22 bases of the junction left unmatched. The CDR3 sequence is 16 residues long. Per the germline V gene, CDR1 is MNHEY and CDR2 is SMNVEV (reference sequence). The CDR3 sequence: CASSHSPTGDPLYSFF. The CDR3 coding sequence is TGTGCCAGCAGTCACAGCCCAACAGGGGACCCACTCTACAGTTTCTTT.

The chain is built from TRBV7-8 and TRBJ2-7, with D hard to call. CDR3 length: 14 residues. CDR1 is SGHVS and CDR2 is FQNEAQ in the germline V gene. Trimming removed 2 bases from V and 0 bases from J, with 8 bases in between. The CDR3 here is CASSLSESSYEQYF. CDR3 DNA sequence: TGTGCCAGCAGCTTATCCGAGAGCTCCTACGAGCAGTACTTC.

V and J are TRBV14 and TRBJ1-6, with unresolved D. The CDR3 totals 12 residues. Germline CDR1 SGHDN, CDR2 FVKESK. Trimming took 5 bases from V and 7 from J, leaving 6 bases between them. DNA for the CDR3: TGTGCCAGCAGCTTCCGGAATTCACCCCTCCACTTT. It is translated as CASSFRNSPLHF.

The J gene is TRBJ1-1, the V gene TRBV6-5; D uncertain. Looked up from germline, CDR1 is MNHEY and CDR2 is SVGAGI. The length of the CDR3 is 13 residues. Trimming left V 5 bases short and J 11 bases short, with 18 bases between. The CDR3 nucleotides read TGTGCCAGCAGTCCACCCTTCCGACAACTCGCTTTCTTT. This encodes CASSPPFRQLAFF.

This rearrangement joins TRBV30 to TRBJ2-1, with D perhaps TRBD1 (6 bases). The germline V and J ends were trimmed by 5 bases and 9 bases, with 11 bases remaining between them. Germline values: CDR1 GTSNPN, CDR2 SVGIG (reference sequence). This CDR3 spans 11 amino acids. This chain's CDR3 is CAWSGVREQFF. The CDR3 nucleotides read TGTGCCTGGTCAGGGGTGCGTGAGCAGTTCTTC.

The rearrangement links TRBV7-2 to TRBJ1-4; possible D gene TRBD1, 5 bases. The CDR3 loop spans 15 amino acids. The ends were cut back, 5 bases at V and 3 bases at J, with 13 bases in the middle. Germline-derived CDR1 and CDR2 are SGHTA and FQGNSA. This chain's CDR3 is CASSPAGHPNEKLFF. The CDR3 DNA reads TGTGCCAGCAGCCCTGCCGGACACCCTAATGAAAAACTGTTTTTT. Drawing the rest from reference TRBV7-2 and TRBJ1-4, the complete variable domain is GAGVSQSPSNKVTEKGKDVELRCDPISGHTALYWYRQSLGQGLEFLIYFQGNSAPDKSGLPSDRFSAERTGGSVSTLTIQRTQQEDSAVYLCASSPAGHPNEKLFFGSGTQLSVL.

The chain is built from TRBV18 and TRBJ2-3, with D perhaps matching TRBD1 (6 bases). The CDR3 extends over 15 amino acids. Germline CDR1 KGHSH, CDR2 LQKENI. V was trimmed by 7 bases and J by 2 bases, leaving 16 bases between them. Here the CDR3 reads CASCESGQPTDTQYF. The CDR3 nucleotides are TGTGCCAGCTGTGAGTCTGGACAGCCCACAGATACGCAGTATTTT.

The CDR3 DNA reads as TGTGCCAGCTCACCAACTTCAGGGGGAGTGACCAGCCACGAGCAGTACGTC. This sequence encodes CASSPTSGGVTSHEQYV. The V and J genes are TRBV18 and TRBJ2-7, with 7 bases aligning to TRBD1. Germline trimming cut 2 bases from V and 5 bases from J; bases unmatched to any gene: 15. The CDR3 contains 17 residues. CDR1 and CDR2 (germline): KGHSH, LQKENI.

V and J are TRBV29-1 and TRBJ2-7; 11 positions agree with TRBD2. V lost 1 base to trimming and J lost 6 bases; unmatched junction nucleotides: 5. The length of the CDR3 is 14 residues. Germline V gene sequence: CDR1 SQVTM, CDR2 ANQGSEA. DNA of the CDR3: TGCAGCGTTGAAGGACTAGCGGGACCTAGCGAGCAGTACTTC. The encoded protein is CSVEGLAGPSEQYF.

The rearrangement links TRBV28 to TRBJ1-6; 9 bases line up with TRBD1. Trimming removed 6 bases from V and 9 bases from J; junction bases left unmatched: 9. The CDR3 loop spans 15 amino acids. Germline CDR1 MDHEN, CDR2 SYDVKM. DNA for the CDR3: TGTGCCAGCAGCCCCCGGGGACAGGGTTCTTCACCCCTCCACTTT. Its translation is CASSPRGQGSSPLHF.

The chain links TRBV5-1 to TRBJ2-5, with 11 bases identical to TRBD1. The germline V gene encodes CDR1 SGHRS and CDR2 YFSETQ. The junction had 6 bases not matched to a gene; V was cut back by 1 base and J by 4 bases. This CDR3 contains 16 residues. CDR3: CASSLPTGTGGETQYF. The DNA of the CDR3 is TGCGCCAGCAGCTTGCCTACCGGGACAGGGGGAGAGACCCAGTACTTC.

J is TRBJ1-2 and V is TRBV19, with D maybe TRBD1 (5 bases). This CDR3 contains 14 residues. CDR1 LNHDA and CDR2 SQIVND come from the germline V gene (reference sequence). Trimming pared 1 base from V and 8 bases from J, leaving 14 bases between. CDR3 bases: TGTGCCAGTAGTATAGCAAGGCAGGGCTTCGGCTACACCTTC. Protein sequence: CASSIARQGFGYTF.

This chain joins TRBV5-5 and TRBJ2-5; 11 positions match TRBD2. V trimming: 4 bases; J trimming: 1 base; junction bases outside the gene matches: 3. Looked up from germline, CDR1 is SGHKS and CDR2 is YYEKEE (reference sequence). CDR3 length: 15 amino acids. The CDR3 here is CASSRGLAAQETQYF. In DNA form, the CDR3 reads TGTGCCAGCAGCCGGGGACTAGCGGCCCAAGAGACCCAGTACTTC.

This clone was found once. The rearrangement joins TRBV6-1 to TRBJ1-6; TRBD1 matches 7 bases. This CDR3 has 15 amino acids. J gave up 13 bases and V 2 bases, and 11 bases lay outside the gene matches. Per the germline V gene, CDR1 is MNHNS and CDR2 is SASEGT. The CDR3 DNA reads TGTGCCAGCAGTGAAATTCCGACAGGGAGAATCCCCCTCCACTTT. Translating gives CASSEIPTGRIPLHF.

This chain joins TRBV10-3 and TRBJ2-7; D not resolved. There are 15 residues in the CDR3. V lost 0 bases and J 0 bases, leaving 9 bases between the germline ends. CDR1 and CDR2 (germline): ENHRY, SYGVKD. Here the CDR3 DNA reads TGTGCCATCAGTGAGTCTGGCGGTAGCTCCTACGAGCAGTACTTC. This translates into CAISESGGSSYEQYF.

The J gene is TRBJ2-3, the V gene TRBV9; 10 nucleotides agree with TRBD2. The CDR3 loop spans 13 amino acids. The V segment lost 3 bases and the J segment 5 bases; nucleotides outside the gene matches: 0. Germline V lookup: CDR1 SGDLS, CDR2 YYNGEE. CDR3 nucleotides: TGTGCCAGCAGCGGACTAGCGGGAGATACGCAGTATTTT. Amino acid sequence: CASSGLAGDTQYF.

The CDR3, as DNA: TGTGCCAGCAGCTTGCAGGGACTAGCAGCGTTTAAGCAGCAAGAGACCCAGTACTTC. The encoded protein is CASSLQGLAAFKQQETQYF. The rearrangement links TRBV5-4 to TRBJ2-5; TRBD2 aligns across 9 bases. J gave up 2 bases and V 1 base, and 15 bases lay outside the gene matches. In germline, CDR1 is SGHNT, CDR2 YYREEE (reference sequence). The CDR3 extends over 19 amino acids.

This clone was counted a single time. The J gene is TRBJ1-1, the V gene TRBV28, with 8 bases aligning to TRBD1. The CDR3 length is 17 residues. Germline V lookup: CDR1 MDHEN, CDR2 SYDVKM. V lost 1 base and J lost 5; bases outside the gene matches: 12. The CDR3 protein is CASSLSGQGRVGTEAFF. The DNA for the CDR3 is TGTGCCAGCAGTTTATCTGGACAGGGAAGGGTCGGGACTGAAGCTTTCTTT. Combining the CDR3 with reference TRBV28 and TRBJ1-1 gives the whole variable domain DVKVTQSSRYLVKRTGEKVFLECVQDMDHENMFWYRQDPGLGLRLIYFSYDVKMKEKGDIPEGYSVSREKKERFSLILESASTNQTSMYLCASSLSGQGRVGTEAFFGQGTRLTVV.

This clone was seen just once. The chain joins TRBV12-5 to TRBJ1-1; tentatively, D is TRBD1 (6 bases). Trimming left V 8 bases short and J 1 base short, with 14 bases between. The CDR3 is 14 amino acids. Germline CDR1 and CDR2: LGHNT and FRNRAP. The chain's CDR3 is CASPSQGKNTEAFF. In DNA, the CDR3 is TGTGCTAGTCCATCGCAGGGGAAGAACACTGAAGCTTTCTTT.

The chain couples TRBV29-1 to TRBJ1-1; 8 nucleotides match TRBD1. CDR1 is SQVTM and CDR2 is ANQGSEA in the germline V gene. With 7 bases clipped from V and 2 bases from J, the junction kept 9 bases outside the gene matches. This CDR3 has 14 amino acids. The CDR3 nucleotides read TGCAGCGCGAGACAGGGGCTGGCTAACACTGAAGCTTTCTTT. Its protein product is CSARQGLANTEAFF.

This chain uses TRBV24-1 with TRBJ2-1; D remains ambiguous. V shed 7 bases and J shed 5 bases, with 11 bases lying between them. Germline assignment: CDR1 KGHDR and CDR2 SFDVKD. The CDR3 is 13 residues long. The DNA for the CDR3 is TGTGCCACCAGGGCGGCGGCCAACAATGAGCAGTTCTTC. This encodes CATRAAANNEQFF.